This is a list of T cell receptor beta chains from one sample in a study of blood T cell repertoires in COVID-19. Assay used: immunoSEQ multiplex PCR; TCRdb lists only in-frame clones, some missing. The sample includes under 400,000 clones, 75% to 90% of them seen just once. The sample was peripheral blood. These receptors all come from a young woman with COVID-19, enrolled during active disease. Each CDR3 is given with its conserved first and last residue. The D gene is left open where the match is weak.

CDR3 length	V gene	J gene	D gene	CDR3 protein
16	TRBV30	TRBJ1-3	TRBD1	CAWTGGLMSSGNTIYF
21	TRBV6-1	TRBJ2-1	TRBD2	CASSEYLGWTSGTSSYNEQFF
14	TRBV6-5	TRBJ1-5	TRBD1	CASSGGQANQPQHF
19	TRBV30	TRBJ2-1	TRBD2	CAWSPGLAIEEGTYNEQFF
17	TRBV27	TRBJ1-6	TRBD1	CASGSPGTGGRRSPLHF
15	TRBV19	TRBJ1-4	-	CASSIEGHQDEKLFF
15	TRBV19	TRBJ2-2	TRBD2	CASSISGSNTGELFF
17	TRBV2	TRBJ1-1	TRBD1	CASSKRQGAITTTEAFF
13	TRBV30	TRBJ2-3	-	CAWGLTGRDTQYF
15	TRBV30	TRBJ1-3	-	CAWRSTFDPGNTIYF
12	TRBV5-1	TRBJ1-4	-	CASSADSEKLFF
13	TRBV30	TRBJ2-7	-	CACAGVSSYEQYF
16	TRBV7-9	TRBJ2-7	TRBD2	CASSHLLAGDYYEQYF
15	TRBV11-2	TRBJ2-7	-	CASSLYPKQNYEQYF
15	TRBV5-6	TRBJ1-2	-	CASSPVGEIRYGYTF
15	TRBV4-1	TRBJ2-7	TRBD2	CASSQDTSGSYEQYF
17	TRBV9	TRBJ2-3	-	CASSALGDKRAGDTQYF
15	TRBV7-6	TRBJ1-2	TRBD1	CASSPKRQGNYGYTF
14	TRBV30	TRBJ1-4	TRBD1	CAWGLGQGNEKLFF
12	TRBV29-1	TRBJ2-2	-	CSVDRDTGELFF
16	TRBV11-2	TRBJ2-2	TRBD1	CASRRHGQVGRGELFF
13	TRBV15	TRBJ1-1	-	CATSREAHTEAFF
12	TRBV7-3	TRBJ2-1	-	CASSRGGNEQFF
18	TRBV7-6	TRBJ2-1	TRBD2	CASSLDFWLAGGYNEQFF
15	TRBV10-3	TRBJ2-7	-	CAISESNGGTYEQYF
14	TRBV19	TRBJ2-6	-	CASSTGFGANVLTF
15	TRBV7-9	TRBJ1-2	-	CASSLVGRESYGYTF
12	TRBV5-4	TRBJ1-2	-	CASSSDTYGYTF
15	TRBV21-1	TRBJ1-1	-	CASSNLQGAKTEAFF
14	TRBV24-1	TRBJ2-7	-	CATGPQEQGYEQYF
17	TRBV21-1	TRBJ2-7	-	CASSPRGGGSSSYEQYF
14	TRBV30	TRBJ1-3	-	CAWSVQVPGNTIYF
14	TRBV4-1	TRBJ2-5	TRBD1	CASSLTGGAETQYF
14	TRBV2	TRBJ2-3	TRBD2	CASRRLAGTDTQYF
14	TRBV29-1	TRBJ2-1	TRBD2	CSVGPGTSFNEQFF
16	TRBV6-2/TRBV6-3	TRBJ2-1	TRBD2	CASSLSGPSSYNEQFF
13	TRBV7-9	TRBJ1-1	-	CASSQSGNTEAFF
13	TRBV30	TRBJ1-5	-	CAWSKDSNQPQHF
15	TRBV2	TRBJ2-3	TRBD2	CASRGTSGRRDTQYF
15	TRBV5-8	TRBJ2-1	-	CASSPTGSSYNEQFF
13	TRBV10-2	TRBJ1-2	TRBD1	CASRKDRSYGYTF
15	TRBV19	TRBJ1-1	TRBD1	CASRQGAYPNTEAFF
17	TRBV15	TRBJ1-3	TRBD1	CATSRDIGQGAGNTIYF
13	TRBV7-3	TRBJ1-3	-	CASSPGGGNTIYF
14	TRBV29-1	TRBJ1-1	TRBD1	CSVARDRGFTEAFF
15	TRBV3-1/TRBV3-2	TRBJ2-7	TRBD2	CASSLLAGGPHEQYF
14	TRBV7-9	TRBJ2-5	TRBD1	CASSRDRGKETQYF
13	TRBV27	TRBJ2-1	TRBD2	CASSVREGNEQFF
17	TRBV7-9	TRBJ1-3	-	CASSLGLGTGSGNTIYF
14	TRBV5-4	TRBJ1-2	-	CASSLAGSGEGYTF
15	TRBV19	TRBJ1-5	-	CASSIGWQINQPQHF
14	TRBV9	TRBJ1-2	TRBD1	CASSATGTGYDYTF
13	TRBV28	TRBJ1-2	TRBD1	CASRLQGAYGYTF
13	TRBV10-3	TRBJ1-4	TRBD1	CAIRGQGGEKLFF
11	TRBV29-1	TRBJ1-2	-	CSVGAGVGYTF
13	TRBV5-1	TRBJ1-3	-	CASSEGSGNTIYF
13	TRBV19	TRBJ1-1	-	CASSLLTGTEAFF
13	TRBV7-2	TRBJ1-5	-	CASSRGKAQPQHF
14	TRBV29-1	TRBJ2-1	TRBD2	CSVETLAGVGEQFF